Each of the 18 T cell receptor beta chains below was sequenced from the same sample in a study of Graves' ophthalmopathy and Graves' hyperthyroidism. From RNA, the CDR3 regions of TCR beta chains were amplified and sequenced. The library came from an HTBI-primed first-round RT-PCR and a second-round multiplex PCR. One entry per CDR3 protein results from TCRdb running MiXCR on the multiplex PCR reads. In the table there are about 550,000 distinct CDR3 sequences, less than 40% of which are singletons. Sequencing used peripheral blood or thyroid tissue (not recorded which). The receptors were sampled from an adult man with Graves' hyperthyroidism.

Only a few counts were recorded for this clonotype. This rearrangement joins TRBV7-2 to TRBJ2-5; 9 positions agree with TRBD1. The CDR3 totals 13 residues. CDR1 SGHTA and CDR2 FQGNSA come from the germline V gene. After removal of 6 bases from V and 9 bases from J, the junction contained 8 bases not matched to a gene. CDR3 DNA sequence: TGTGCCAGCAGTTCCCGGACAGGGGTGCCCCAGTACTTC. This encodes CASSSRTGVPQYF.

Ten or more counts support this clonotype. The V call is TRBV12-3 or TRBV12-4, the J call TRBJ2-2; D perhaps matches TRBD2 (6 bases). The CDR3 has 15 amino acids. Trimming pared 3 bases from V and 6 bases from J, leaving 14 bases between. The DNA of the CDR3 is TGTGCCAGCAGTTTGGGCAGGGTAGCGGCCGGGGAGCTGTTTTTT. This codes for CASSLGRVAAGELFF.

This sequence joins TRBV28 and TRBJ1-1; TRBD1 aligns across 8 bases. Germline CDR1 MDHEN, CDR2 SYDVKM. This CDR3 region has 18 residues. Trimming cost V 0 bases and J 7 bases; bases outside gene matches: 16. CDR3 nucleotide sequence: TGTGCCAGCAGTTTATGGGATGGGCCAAAGGACAGGGTATTTGAAGCTTTCTTT. Encoded protein: CASSLWDGPKDRVFEAFF.

For this clonotype: Here the CDR3 omits its conserved ending phenylalanine or tryptophan, so a read error is the likely source. This rearrangement joins TRBV27 to TRBJ2-7, with D possibly TRBD1 on 5 matching bases. V shed 5 bases and J shed 4 bases, with 15 bases lying between them. This CDR3 comprises 14 residues. Per the germline V gene, CDR1 is MNHEY and CDR2 is SMNVEV (reference sequence). The CDR3 DNA is TGTGCCAGCAGTCCCTTAAGGGGTATGTACGAGCAGTACCTC. Its protein is CASSPLRGMYEQYL.

This clonotype was detected ten times or more. The gene calls are TRBV12-3 or TRBV12-4 and TRBJ1-2; D is perhaps TRBD1 (5 bases). The CDR3 has 15 residues. V was clipped by 5 bases and J by 0 bases, with 13 bases between them. The CDR3 region is CASSHRQSSNYGYTF. The CDR3 bases are TGTGCCAGCAGTCACCGACAGAGCTCTAACTATGGCTACACCTTC.

This clonotype was seen only a few times. This may arise from a read error, as a much more abundant clone is one base away. The conserved phenylalanine or tryptophan is not found at the CDR3 terminus, so this likely reflects a read error. The rearrangement joins TRBV7-9 to TRBJ1-5; TRBD1 matches 8 bases. The CDR3 consists of 15 residues. After removal of 7 bases from V and 3 bases from J, the junction contained 8 bases not matched to a gene. CDR1 is SEHNR, CDR2 FQNEAQ, per germline (reference sequence). For the CDR3, the DNA is TGTGCCAGCACCTGGACAGGGCCTCTCAATCAGCCCCAGCATTCT. Protein product: CASTWTGPLNQPQHS.

This clonotype was detected ten times or more. The chain has TRBV6-5 and TRBJ1-1, with a possible D match to TRBD1 (6 bases). With 5 bases removed from V and 3 bases from J, the gap between germline ends came to 13 bases. CDR3 length: 14 amino acids. The germline V gene has CDR1 MNHEY and CDR2 SVGAGI. The CDR3 spells CASSEGDIYTEAFF. The CDR3 DNA is TGTGCCAGCAGTGAAGGGGACATCTACACTGAAGCTTTCTTT.

This rearrangement joins TRBV2 to TRBJ1-1; 8 nucleotides line up with TRBD1. Looked up from germline, CDR1 is SNHLY and CDR2 is FYNNEI. This CDR3 region has 13 residues. The J segment lost 11 bases and the V segment lost 4 bases, leaving 9 bases of the junction unmatched. The CDR3 region is CASSGQGSGEAFF. DNA for the CDR3: TGTGCCAGCAGTGGACAGGGGTCCGGGGAGGCTTTCTTT. The variable domain in full, with the rest retrieved from reference TRBV2 and TRBJ1-1, is EPEVTQTPSHQVTQMGQEVILRCVPISNHLYFYWYRQILGQKVEFLVSFYNNEISEKSEIFDDQFSVERPDGSNFTLKIRSTKLEDSAMYFCASSGQGSGEAFFGQGTRLTVV.

The table lists this clonotype with many counts. The chain has TRBV9 and TRBJ1-6, with D unresolved. V lost 4 bases, J lost 8 bases, and 16 bases lay in between. Germline CDR1 and CDR2: SGDLS and YYNGEE. The CDR3 has 15 residues. The CDR3 region has the DNA TGTGCCAGCAGCCCCCGCGGGAATCTGGATTCACCCCTCCACTTT. Residues: CASSPRGNLDSPLHF.

In this sample, this clonotype turned up a few times. J is TRBJ2-2 and V is TRBV12-3 or TRBV12-4; TRBD2 matches 8 bases. The CDR3 is 17 residues long. V shed 0 bases and J 5 bases; nucleotides not matched to a gene: 8. The CDR3 loop is CASSLAIGASGTGELFF. The CDR3 DNA is TGTGCCAGCAGTTTAGCGATAGGGGCTAGCGGGACCGGGGAGCTGTTTTTT.

This chain joins TRBV29-1 and TRBJ2-5; 13 nucleotides align to TRBD2. Per germline, CDR1 SQVTM and CDR2 ANQGSEA. V was clipped by 6 bases and J by 5 bases; unmatched bases: 6. The CDR3 totals 14 residues. The CDR3 coding sequence is TGCAGCGTAGGGACTAGCGGGGATGGCGAGACCCAGTACTTC. This translates into CSVGTSGDGETQYF.

The chain couples TRBV2 to TRBJ1-5; 11 positions agree with TRBD1. Germline-derived CDR1 and CDR2 are SNHLY and FYNNEI. This CDR3 contains 14 residues. The V gene end was trimmed by 6 bases and the J gene end by 4 bases; junction bases not matched to a gene: 2. The DNA for the CDR3 is TGTGCCAGCAGGGGGGACAGGGGGAATCAGCCCCAGCATTTT. It yields the protein CASRGDRGNQPQHF. Based on the CDR3 plus reference TRBV2 and TRBJ1-5, the full variable domain is EPEVTQTPSHQVTQMGQEVILRCVPISNHLYFYWYRQILGQKVEFLVSFYNNEISEKSEIFDDQFSVERPDGSNFTLKIRSTKLEDSAMYFCASRGDRGNQPQHFGDGTRLSIL.

This clonotype came up a few times. V and J are TRBV19 and TRBJ1-5, with D uncertain. V dropped 3 bases and J dropped 3 bases, with 12 bases sitting between them. Germline CDR1 LNHDA, CDR2 SQIVND (reference sequence). The CDR3 is 15 residues long. CDR3 sequence (DNA): TGTGCCAGTAGTATGGTGCATTTTGCCAATCAGCCCCAGCATTTT. Its translation: CASSMVHFANQPQHF.

Many counts were recorded for this clonotype. The gene calls are TRBV6-1 and TRBJ1-2, with a weak D call TRBD1 (6 bases). The CDR3 contains 14 residues. With 2 bases removed from V and 3 bases from J, the gap between germline ends came to 10 bases. From germline, CDR1 is MNHNS and CDR2 SASEGT. The CDR3 nucleotides read TGTGCCAGCAGTGAATGGGCAGGGGACTATGGCTACACCTTC. It encodes CASSEWAGDYGYTF.

The chain combines TRBV10-3 with TRBJ1-5; D is unclear. The CDR3 totals 14 residues. The V end was cut by 8 bases, the J end by 15 bases, with 26 bases between. Germline CDR1 reads ENHRY; CDR2 reads SYGVKD. The CDR3 region is CAIGPGEYGDSGHF. Here the CDR3 DNA reads TGTGCCATCGGCCCCGGCGAATATGGGGATTCGGGGCATTTT.

The genes are TRBV20-1 and TRBJ2-5, with 9 bases that match TRBD2. There are 13 residues in the CDR3. Germline V gene data show CDR1 as DFQATT and CDR2 as SNEGSKA (reference sequence). Trimming took 3 bases from V and 5 from J; bases not matched to a gene: 4. The CDR3 DNA sequence: TGCAGTGCTAGCGGGAGCGGGAGGGAGACCCAGTACTTC. This translates into CSASGSGRETQYF.

The rearrangement links TRBV2 to TRBJ2-5, with D possibly being TRBD1 (6 bases). The CDR3 spans 13 residues. The germline gives CDR1 SNHLY, CDR2 FYNNEI. Trimming stripped 6 bases from V and 11 bases from J, with 19 bases between. The DNA of the CDR3 is TGTGCCAGCAGGTGGGCAGGGGCAGATACGCAGTACTTC. Translated: CASRWAGADTQYF.

This clonotype was recorded many times. This chain uses TRBV7-9 with TRBJ1-3; the D is unclear. Trimming removed 4 bases from V and 4 bases from J, with 8 bases in between. The CDR3 is made up of 13 amino acids. The germline V gene encodes CDR1 SEHNR and CDR2 FQNEAQ (reference sequence). The CDR3 bases are TGTGCCAGCAGCTCTCTGGGGGGAAACACCATATATTTT. It yields the protein CASSSLGGNTIYF.